Listed here are 11 T cell receptor beta chains from one sample, sequenced in a study of T cell responses to AZD1222 COVID-19 vaccine. Sequenced by immunoSEQ multiplex PCR; TCRdb stores in-frame clones only, minus some. The top ten clones hold roughly 1.6% of a sample with 100,000 to 150,000 clones, more than 70% of them seen once. The starting material was peripheral blood, obtained on day 0 of AZD1222 vaccination. These receptors were obtained from an adult in good health.

J is TRBJ2-3 and V is TRBV5-1; maybe TRBD2 (5 bases). The germline V and J ends were trimmed by 0 bases and 1 base, with 12 bases remaining between them. The V gene's germline CDR1 is SGHRS and CDR2 YFSETQ. The CDR3 extends over 16 amino acids. The CDR3 reads CASSLAPGRGTDTQYF. Here the CDR3 DNA reads TGCGCCAGCAGCTTGGCCCCCGGGCGGGGCACAGATACGCAGTATTTT.

Comments on this clone: Mismatch with germline at one junction end may stem from a read error. The gene calls are TRBV5-5 and TRBJ2-5; perhaps D is TRBD1 or TRBD2 (5 bases each). CDR3 length: 15 residues. Per germline, CDR1 SGHKS and CDR2 YYEKEE (reference sequence). The CDR3 DNA sequence: TGTGCAAGCAGCTTGGGACCGAGTGACTCCTCGACCCAGTACTTC. This codes for CASSLGPSDSSTQYF. The variable domain in full, with the rest retrieved from reference TRBV5-5 and TRBJ2-5, is DAGVTQSPTHLIKTRGQQVTLRCSPISGHKSVSWYQQVLGQGPQFIFQYYEKEERGRGNFPDRFSARQFPNYSSELNVNALLLGDSALYLCASSLGPSDSSTQYFGPGTRLLVL.

The chain carries TRBV27 and TRBJ1-5; 7 bases fit TRBD1. Germline V gene data show CDR1 as MNHEY and CDR2 as SMNVEV (reference sequence). V gave up 3 bases and J gave up 6 bases; unmatched junction bases: 5. The CDR3 runs to 14 residues. The CDR3 DNA is TGTGCCAGCAGTTTCAACAGGGGAAGTCAGCCCCAGCATTTT. As protein: CASSFNRGSQPQHF.

This chain joins TRBV19 and TRBJ2-7; unclear D gene. The germline V and J ends were trimmed by 3 bases and 4 bases, with 10 bases remaining between them. Germline-derived CDR1 and CDR2 are LNHDA and SQIVND (reference sequence). The CDR3 is made up of 13 amino acids. CDR3 sequence reads: CASSIPPRYEQYF. The DNA of the CDR3 is TGTGCCAGTAGTATCCCCCCAAGGTACGAGCAGTACTTC.

The V call is TRBV6-1, the J call TRBJ1-1; D is ambiguous. The germline V gene has CDR1 MNHNS and CDR2 SASEGT. V was cut by 2 bases and J by 3 bases, with 7 bases left in between. This CDR3 is built from 13 residues. For the CDR3, the DNA is TGTGCCAGCAGTGAATGGGGATACACTGAAGCTTTCTTT. This gives the protein CASSEWGYTEAFF.

For the CDR3, the DNA is TGTGCCAGCAGTCTAAACAGGGCAACCGATGAAAAACTGTTTTTT. As protein: CASSLNRATDEKLFF. V usage is TRBV2 and J usage is TRBJ1-4; a possible D gene is TRBD1 (6 bases). Germline V gene data show CDR1 as SNHLY and CDR2 as FYNNEI. The CDR3 is 15 amino acids. V dropped 5 bases and J dropped 6 bases, with 16 bases sitting between them.

V and J are TRBV7-3 and TRBJ2-5, with D uncertain. This CDR3 has 14 residues. From germline, CDR1 is SGHTA and CDR2 FQGTGA. V lost 0 bases and J 5 bases, leaving 10 bases between the germline ends. The CDR3: CASSLTHGPETQYF. The CDR3 DNA is TGTGCCAGCAGCTTAACTCACGGGCCGGAGACCCAGTACTTC.

The gene calls are TRBV5-8 and TRBJ2-1, with 7 bases matching TRBD1. Germline V lookup: CDR1 SGHTS, CDR2 YDEGEE. CDR3 length equals 15 residues. V lost 4 bases to trimming and J lost 8 bases; unmatched junction nucleotides: 12. The CDR3, as DNA: TGTGCCAGCAGCCCACGGACAGGAAGGGTATATGAGCAGTTCTTC. This encodes CASSPRTGRVYEQFF.

V gene TRBV7-9 combines with J gene TRBJ2-2; possibly TRBD2 for D (5 bases). The CDR3 consists of 12 residues. Germline V gene lookup returns CDR1 SEHNR and CDR2 FQNEAQ (reference sequence). V was trimmed by 6 bases and J by 7 bases, leaving 9 bases between them. CDR3 sequence: CASRAEGGELFF. CDR3 nucleotide sequence: TGTGCCAGCAGGGCTGAGGGCGGGGAGCTGTTTTTT.

The J gene is TRBJ2-5, the V gene TRBV5-8; D not resolved. CDR1 and CDR2 from the germline V gene are SGHTS and YDEGEE. V lost 4 bases to trimming and J lost 3 bases, with 13 bases between them. The CDR3 has 14 residues. The chain's CDR3 is CASSLFGGEETQYF. The DNA of the CDR3 is TGTGCCAGCAGCCTATTTGGTGGGGAAGAGACCCAGTACTTC.

The chain couples TRBV5-6 to TRBJ2-7; no clear D. V lost 6 bases to trimming and J lost 4 bases, with 17 bases between them. The germline CDR1 and CDR2 sequences are SGHDT and YYEEEE. This CDR3 is 14 amino acids long. CDR3: CASTSVYGWYEQYF. The CDR3 bases are TGTGCCAGCACCTCGGTCTACGGGTGGTACGAGCAGTACTTC.